These T cell receptor beta chains were read from a single sample in a study of patients and donors after allogeneic stem cell transplantation. Using its own MiXCR run on the RT-PCR reads, TCRdb lists one record per CDR3 protein. The repertoire holds 85,000 to 90,000 distinct CDR3 sequences, roughly 50% seen once, with under 70% in the top ten. What was sequenced was blood, either unsorted or a sorted T cell fraction (not recorded which). The receptors originated from a human donor who was either an allogeneic HSCT recipient or a stem cell or donor lymphocyte infusion donor (not recorded which). It is not recorded whose cells these are; they may come from a transplant donor. Both conserved end residues are part of each CDR3. Each record gives: D gene, V gene, clone size, J gene, CDR3 DNA, CDR3 protein. A D gene is named only where the DNA matches it firmly. Size tells how often a clone was seen (once, few, many) or the class of an expanded clone, and some rows leave it out.

d_call: NA; v_call: TRBV6-5; clone_size: few; j_call: TRBJ1-1; cdr3_nt: TGTGCCAGCAGTTACTCAGACAGAGGGGGGTTAAAAGCTTTCTTT; cdr3_aa: CASSYSDRGGLKAFF
d_call: NA; v_call: TRBV19; clone_size: NA; j_call: TRBJ1-1; cdr3_nt: TGTGCCAGTAGTATAGATCGCGGAAAGGGGCGAGGCACTGAAGCTTTCTTT; cdr3_aa: CASSIDRGKGRGTEAFF
d_call: NA; v_call: TRBV4-2; clone_size: NA; j_call: TRBJ2-3; cdr3_nt: TGTGCCAGCAGCCAAGACCGGAGGGCTAGCACAGATACGCAGTATTTT; cdr3_aa: CASSQDRRASTDTQYF
d_call: TRBD1; v_call: TRBV20-1; clone_size: NA; j_call: TRBJ1-5; cdr3_nt: TGCAGTGCGCTAGCACTAGAGGAGGGGGCGTATCAGCCCCAGCATTTT; cdr3_aa: CSALALEEGAYQPQHF
d_call: TRBD1; v_call: TRBV7-9; clone_size: NA; j_call: TRBJ1-4; cdr3_nt: TGTGCCAGCAGCTTAACAGGGGGCACTAATGAAAAACTGTTTTTT; cdr3_aa: CASSLTGGTNEKLFF
d_call: NA; v_call: TRBV6-2/TRBV6-3; clone_size: NA; j_call: TRBJ1-5; cdr3_nt: TGTGCCAGCAGCCTACTGGAGAGGCAGCCCCAGCATTTT; cdr3_aa: CASSLLERQPQHF
d_call: NA; v_call: TRBV28; clone_size: few; j_call: TRBJ1-1; cdr3_nt: TGTGCCAGCAGTCTAGTAAGGGATGAAGCTTTCTTT; cdr3_aa: CASSLVRDEAFF
d_call: NA; v_call: TRBV12-3/TRBV12-4; clone_size: NA; j_call: TRBJ1-2; cdr3_nt: TGTGCCAGCAGTTTAGCGGGGTTGGGCTATGGCTACACCTTC; cdr3_aa: CASSLAGLGYGYTF
d_call: TRBD1; v_call: TRBV7-2; clone_size: few; j_call: TRBJ1-5; cdr3_nt: TGTGCCAGCAGCTCTACAGGGGCGGGTCAGCCCCAGCATTTT; cdr3_aa: CASSSTGAGQPQHF
d_call: TRBD2; v_call: TRBV20-1; clone_size: NA; j_call: TRBJ2-7; cdr3_nt: TGCAGTGCTGAAAAACTAGCGGGAGGAACCTACGAGCAGTACTTC; cdr3_aa: CSAEKLAGGTYEQYF
d_call: NA; v_call: TRBV20-1; clone_size: NA; j_call: TRBJ1-4; cdr3_nt: TGCAGTGCTAGAGATTTAGCAACTAATGAAAAACTGTTTTTT; cdr3_aa: CSARDLATNEKLFF
d_call: NA; v_call: TRBV20-1; clone_size: NA; j_call: TRBJ2-1; cdr3_nt: TGCAGCGGAGGGGGGGCATACAATGAGCAGTTCTTC; cdr3_aa: CSGGGAYNEQFF
d_call: NA; v_call: TRBV7-2; clone_size: NA; j_call: TRBJ1-5; cdr3_nt: TGTGCCAGCAGAAGGGCCGGGGGCAATCAGCCCCAGCATTTT; cdr3_aa: CASRRAGGNQPQHF
d_call: TRBD1; v_call: TRBV12-3/TRBV12-4; clone_size: NA; j_call: TRBJ1-6; cdr3_nt: TGTGCCAGCAGCCCACAGGGGGGTAATTCACCCCTCCACTTT; cdr3_aa: CASSPQGGNSPLHF
d_call: NA; v_call: TRBV6-5; clone_size: NA; j_call: TRBJ1-2; cdr3_nt: TGTGCCAGCAGTTACTTACAGGACTTCTATGGCTACACCTTC; cdr3_aa: CASSYLQDFYGYTF
d_call: TRBD2; v_call: TRBV20-1; clone_size: NA; j_call: TRBJ2-2; cdr3_nt: TGCAGTGCTAGGGCGGGAGGTCACACCGGGGAGCTGTTTTTT; cdr3_aa: CSARAGGHTGELFF
d_call: NA; v_call: TRBV5-1; clone_size: once; j_call: TRBJ2-1; cdr3_nt: TGCGCCAGCAGCGCCACCACTGAGCAGTTCTTC; cdr3_aa: CASSATTEQFF
d_call: NA; v_call: TRBV10-3; clone_size: NA; j_call: TRBJ1-6; cdr3_nt: TGTGCCATCAGTGAGGGGGAAAGCTCCTATAATTCACCCCTCCACTTT; cdr3_aa: CAISEGESSYNSPLHF
d_call: NA; v_call: TRBV3-1; clone_size: NA; j_call: TRBJ2-7; cdr3_nt: TGTGCCAGCAGCCCTGACCAATACGAGCAGTACTTC; cdr3_aa: CASSPDQYEQYF
d_call: NA; v_call: TRBV12-3/TRBV12-4; clone_size: NA; j_call: TRBJ2-1; cdr3_nt: TGTGCCAGCAGCCAGCGTAACAATGAGCAGTTCTTC; cdr3_aa: CASSQRNNEQFF